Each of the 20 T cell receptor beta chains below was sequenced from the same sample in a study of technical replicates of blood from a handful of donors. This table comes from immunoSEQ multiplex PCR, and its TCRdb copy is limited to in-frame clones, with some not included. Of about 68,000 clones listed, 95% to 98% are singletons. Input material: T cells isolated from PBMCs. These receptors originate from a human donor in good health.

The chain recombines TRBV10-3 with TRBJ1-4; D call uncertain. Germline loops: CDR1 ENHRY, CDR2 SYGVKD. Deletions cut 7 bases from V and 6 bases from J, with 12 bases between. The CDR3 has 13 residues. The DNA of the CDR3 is TGTGCCATCATTTGGAGTGCTGATGAAAAACTGTTTTTT. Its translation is CAIIWSADEKLFF.

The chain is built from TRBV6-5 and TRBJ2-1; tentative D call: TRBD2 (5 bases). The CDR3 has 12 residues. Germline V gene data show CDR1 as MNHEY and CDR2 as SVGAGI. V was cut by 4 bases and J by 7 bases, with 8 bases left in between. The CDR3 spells CASSSLANEQFF. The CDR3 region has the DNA TGTGCCAGCAGTTCCCTAGCTAATGAGCAGTTCTTC.

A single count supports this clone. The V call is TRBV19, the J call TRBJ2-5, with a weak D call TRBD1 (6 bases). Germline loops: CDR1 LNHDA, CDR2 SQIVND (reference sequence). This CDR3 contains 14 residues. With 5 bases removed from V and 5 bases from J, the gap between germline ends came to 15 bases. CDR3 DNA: TGTGCCAGTAGTCTACAGGGAACCGATGAGACCCAGTACTTC. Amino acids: CASSLQGTDETQYF.

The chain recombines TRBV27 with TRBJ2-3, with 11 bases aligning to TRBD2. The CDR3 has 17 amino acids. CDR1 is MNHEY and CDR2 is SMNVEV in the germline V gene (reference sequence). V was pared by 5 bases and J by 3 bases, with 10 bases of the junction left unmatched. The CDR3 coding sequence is TGTGCCAGCAGTACATATACTAGCGGGAGAAGGACAGATACGCAGTATTTT. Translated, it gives CASSTYTSGRRTDTQYF.

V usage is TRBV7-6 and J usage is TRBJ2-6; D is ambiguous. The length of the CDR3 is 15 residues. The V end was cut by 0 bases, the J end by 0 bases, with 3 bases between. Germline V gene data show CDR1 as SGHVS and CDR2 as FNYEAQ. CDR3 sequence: CASSLALSGANVLTF. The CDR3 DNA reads TGTGCCAGCAGCTTAGCTCTCTCTGGGGCCAACGTCCTGACTTTC. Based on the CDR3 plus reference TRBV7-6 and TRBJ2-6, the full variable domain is GAGVSQSPRYKVTKRGQDVALRCDPISGHVSLYWYRQALGQGPEFLTYFNYEAQQDKSGLPNDRFSAERPEGSISTLTIQRTEQRDSAMYRCASSLALSGANVLTFGAGSRLTVL.

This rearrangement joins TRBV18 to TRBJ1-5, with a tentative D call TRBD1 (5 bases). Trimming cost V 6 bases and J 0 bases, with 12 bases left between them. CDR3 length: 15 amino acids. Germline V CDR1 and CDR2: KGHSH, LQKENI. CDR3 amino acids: CASSSGHYSNQPQHF. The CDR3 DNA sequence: TGTGCCAGCTCCAGTGGACATTATAGCAATCAGCCCCAGCATTTT.

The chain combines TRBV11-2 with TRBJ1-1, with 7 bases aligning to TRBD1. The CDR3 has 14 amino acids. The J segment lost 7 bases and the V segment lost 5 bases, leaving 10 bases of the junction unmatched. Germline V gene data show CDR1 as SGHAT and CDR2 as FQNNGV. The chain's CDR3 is CASSPRQGEVEAFF. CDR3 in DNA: TGTGCCAGCAGCCCCCGCCAGGGGGAAGTTGAAGCTTTCTTT.

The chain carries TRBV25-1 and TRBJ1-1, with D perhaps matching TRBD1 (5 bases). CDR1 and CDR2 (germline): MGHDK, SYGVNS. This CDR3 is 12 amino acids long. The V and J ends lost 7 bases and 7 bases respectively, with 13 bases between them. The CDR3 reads CASMGGIGEAFF. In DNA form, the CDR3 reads TGTGCCAGCATGGGGGGAATTGGTGAAGCTTTCTTT.

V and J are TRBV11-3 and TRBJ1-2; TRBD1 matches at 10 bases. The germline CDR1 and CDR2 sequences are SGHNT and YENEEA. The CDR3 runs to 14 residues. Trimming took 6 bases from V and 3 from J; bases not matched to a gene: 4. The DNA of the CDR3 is TGTGCCAGCAGATCCGGGACAGGGGACTATGGCTACACCTTC. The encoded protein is CASRSGTGDYGYTF.

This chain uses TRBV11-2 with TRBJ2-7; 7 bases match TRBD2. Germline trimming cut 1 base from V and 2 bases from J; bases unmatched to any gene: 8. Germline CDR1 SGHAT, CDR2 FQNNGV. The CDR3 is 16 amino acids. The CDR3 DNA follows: TGTGCCAGCAGCTTAGGAGAAGGCGGGAGCCCCTACGAGCAGTACTTC. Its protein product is CASSLGEGGSPYEQYF.

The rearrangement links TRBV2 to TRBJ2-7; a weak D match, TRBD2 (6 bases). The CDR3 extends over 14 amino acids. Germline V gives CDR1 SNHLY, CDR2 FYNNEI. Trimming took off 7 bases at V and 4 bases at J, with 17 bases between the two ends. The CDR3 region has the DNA TGTGCCAGCAATCTCTTAGCGGAAATTTACGAGCAGTACTTC. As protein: CASNLLAEIYEQYF.

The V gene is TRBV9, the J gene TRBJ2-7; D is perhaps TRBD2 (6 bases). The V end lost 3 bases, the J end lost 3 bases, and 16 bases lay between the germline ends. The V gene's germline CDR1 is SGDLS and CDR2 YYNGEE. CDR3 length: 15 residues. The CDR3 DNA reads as TGTGCCAGCAGCGAGGGAGCTAGCGCCGACTACGAGCAGTACTTC. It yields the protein CASSEGASADYEQYF.

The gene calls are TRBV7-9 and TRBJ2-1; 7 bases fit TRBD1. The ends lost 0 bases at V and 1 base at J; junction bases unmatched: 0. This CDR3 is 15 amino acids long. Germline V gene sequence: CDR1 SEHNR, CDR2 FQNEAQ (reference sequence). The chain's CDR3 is CASSLAQGSYNEQFF. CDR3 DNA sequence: TGTGCCAGCAGCTTAGCACAGGGGTCCTACAATGAGCAGTTCTTC.

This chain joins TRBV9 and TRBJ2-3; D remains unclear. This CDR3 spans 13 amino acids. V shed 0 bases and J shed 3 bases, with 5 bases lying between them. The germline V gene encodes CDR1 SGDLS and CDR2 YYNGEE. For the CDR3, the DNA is TGTGCCAGCAGCGTAGGGGCGACAGATACGCAGTATTTT. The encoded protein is CASSVGATDTQYF.

DNA for the CDR3: TGTGCCAGCAGCCCAGCCGGGACTAGCGGGCGTTACAATGAGCAGTTCTTC. Protein sequence: CASSPAGTSGRYNEQFF. V gene TRBV7-2 combines with J gene TRBJ2-1; 12 bases are a match to TRBD2. The V gene's germline CDR1 is SGHTA and CDR2 FQGNSA. V dropped 5 bases and J dropped 4; count of bases not matched to a gene: 9. The CDR3 consists of 17 residues.

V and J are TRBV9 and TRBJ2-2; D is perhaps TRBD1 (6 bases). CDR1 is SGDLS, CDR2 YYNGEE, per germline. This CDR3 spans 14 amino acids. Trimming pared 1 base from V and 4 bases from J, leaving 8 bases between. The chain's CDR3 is CASSVNRATGELFF. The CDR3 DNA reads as TGTGCCAGCAGCGTAAACAGGGCCACCGGGGAGCTGTTTTTT.

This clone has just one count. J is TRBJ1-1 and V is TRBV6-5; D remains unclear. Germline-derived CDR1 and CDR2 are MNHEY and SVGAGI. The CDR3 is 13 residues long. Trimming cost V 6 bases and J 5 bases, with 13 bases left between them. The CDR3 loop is CASRIFGMTEAFF. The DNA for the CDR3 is TGTGCCAGCAGGATTTTCGGGATGACTGAAGCTTTCTTT.

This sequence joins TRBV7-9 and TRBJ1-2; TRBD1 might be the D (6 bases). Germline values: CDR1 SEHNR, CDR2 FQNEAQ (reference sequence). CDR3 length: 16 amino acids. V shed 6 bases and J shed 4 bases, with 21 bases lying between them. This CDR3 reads CASSYDTGSGAYGYTF. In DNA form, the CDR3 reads TGTGCCAGCAGTTATGATACAGGGAGTGGGGCCTATGGCTACACCTTC.

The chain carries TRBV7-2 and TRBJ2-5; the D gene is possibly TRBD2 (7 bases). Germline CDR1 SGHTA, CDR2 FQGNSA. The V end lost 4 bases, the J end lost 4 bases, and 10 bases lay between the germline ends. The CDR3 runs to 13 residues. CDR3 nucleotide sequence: TGTGCCAGCAGCTGGGGGGGCCCAGAGACCCAGTACTTC. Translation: CASSWGGPETQYF. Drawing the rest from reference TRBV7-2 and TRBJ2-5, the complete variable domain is GAGVSQSPSNKVTEKGKDVELRCDPISGHTALYWYRQSLGQGLEFLIYFQGNSAPDKSGLPSDRFSAERTGGSVSTLTIQRTQQEDSAVYLCASSWGGPETQYFGPGTRLLVL.

The CDR3 loop reads CASSSGQFGEKLFF. For the CDR3, the DNA is TGTGCCAGCAGCTCCGGACAGTTTGGTGAAAAACTGTTTTTT. The rearrangement joins TRBV7-6 to TRBJ1-4, with D possibly TRBD1 on 6 matching bases. This CDR3 has 14 amino acids. Germline lookup yields CDR1 SGHVS and CDR2 FNYEAQ. Trimming cost V 4 bases and J 7 bases, with 13 bases left between them. The entire variable domain, with the rest obtained from reference TRBV7-6 and TRBJ1-4, is as follows: GAGVSQSPRYKVTKRGQDVALRCDPISGHVSLYWYRQALGQGPEFLTYFNYEAQQDKSGLPNDRFSAERPEGSISTLTIQRTEQRDSAMYRCASSSGQFGEKLFFGSGTQLSVL.